The entry below describes one T cell receptor beta chain. As yet, its antigen is unknown. Profiling relied on immunoSEQ multiplex PCR, and the TCRdb table lists in-frame clones only, not all of them. Among 65,000 to 80,000 clones listed, about 90% were seen once. This sample was included in a study of T cell responses to AZD1222 COVID-19 vaccine. As for the study in general: Researchers grouped second doses given at about 4 or about 12 weeks into one pool.

The study's findings and limits: Nearly half of spike-specific TCRs reportedly target variant regions that are unmutated in the B.1.351 and B.1.1.7 variants.

Source: peripheral blood, taken on day 0 of AZD1222 vaccination. The receptor was isolated from an adult in good health.

Here the CDR3 DNA reads TGTGCCAGCAGCCTCCGTCCTGGGGCCAACGTCCTGACTTTC. This encodes CASSLRPGANVLTF. V usage is TRBV5-6 and J usage is TRBJ2-6; D is uncertain. V dropped 4 bases and J dropped 2 bases, with 7 bases sitting between them. CDR3 length: 14 amino acids. Per the germline V gene, CDR1 is SGHDT and CDR2 is YYEEEE.